This is a list of T cell receptor beta chains from one sample in a study of cytomegalovirus exposure and HLA in healthy donors. Sequenced by immunoSEQ multiplex PCR; TCRdb stores in-frame clones only, minus some. The sample has just under 80,000 clones; 75% to 80% are singletons. The sample comprised PBMCs. These receptors were obtained from a man in his forties or fifties in good health and CMV-seronegative. The CDR3 runs from the conserved cysteine through the conserved F or W. Each record gives: J gene, V gene, clone size, D gene, CDR3 DNA, CDR3 protein. A D gene is named only where the DNA matches it firmly. Only part of the rows carry a size: once, few, many, or a class if the clone is expanded.

j_call: TRBJ1-1; v_call: TRBV7-9; clone_size: .; d_call: TRBD1; cdr3_nt: TGTGCCAGCAGCCGACAGGGAGACACTGAAGCTTTCTTT; cdr3_aa: CASSRQGDTEAFF
j_call: TRBJ1-1; v_call: TRBV7-9; clone_size: .; d_call: .; cdr3_nt: TGTGCCAGCAGCTTAGGCCCGGGGATGAACACTGAAGCTTTCTTT; cdr3_aa: CASSLGPGMNTEAFF
j_call: TRBJ2-1; v_call: TRBV30; clone_size: .; d_call: .; cdr3_nt: TGTGCCTGGAGTAGTTTTGCGGGGAGCTACAATGAGCAGTTCTTC; cdr3_aa: CAWSSFAGSYNEQFF
j_call: TRBJ2-5; v_call: TRBV7-2; clone_size: .; d_call: .; cdr3_nt: TGTGCCAGCAGCGAGGGGGTTTTTGAGACCCAGTACTTC; cdr3_aa: CASSEGVFETQYF
j_call: TRBJ2-3; v_call: TRBV5-1; clone_size: few; d_call: TRBD2; cdr3_nt: TGCGCCAGCAGCCCAGCGGGAGTCGGCACAGATACGCAGTATTTT; cdr3_aa: CASSPAGVGTDTQYF
j_call: TRBJ2-1; v_call: TRBV9; clone_size: .; d_call: TRBD2; cdr3_nt: TGTGCCAGCAGCCCAGGATCGGGAGGCTACAATGAGCAGTTCTTC; cdr3_aa: CASSPGSGGYNEQFF
j_call: TRBJ1-5; v_call: TRBV30; clone_size: .; d_call: TRBD1; cdr3_nt: TGTGCCTGGAGTGACCCTACAGGGGGCGCAGGGCAGCCCCAGCATTTT; cdr3_aa: CAWSDPTGGAGQPQHF
j_call: TRBJ2-1; v_call: TRBV9; clone_size: once; d_call: TRBD2; cdr3_nt: TGTGCCAGCAGCGTAATCCCTACGGGAGGGGGCTACAATGAGCAGTTCTTC; cdr3_aa: CASSVIPTGGGYNEQFF
j_call: TRBJ2-1; v_call: TRBV10-3; clone_size: .; d_call: .; cdr3_nt: TGTGCCATCAGTGAGTCAGGGGAAATGTACAATGAGCAGTTCTTC; cdr3_aa: CAISESGEMYNEQFF
j_call: TRBJ1-1; v_call: TRBV21-1; clone_size: .; d_call: .; cdr3_nt: TGTGCCAGCAGGGCACAGGGGAGGAACACTGAAGCTTTCTTT; cdr3_aa: CASRAQGRNTEAFF
j_call: TRBJ2-1; v_call: TRBV27; clone_size: once; d_call: TRBD1; cdr3_nt: TGTGCCAGCAGTACCCTCGACAGGGGGCTCACCTACAATGAGCAGTTCTTC; cdr3_aa: CASSTLDRGLTYNEQFF
j_call: TRBJ2-3; v_call: TRBV7-6; clone_size: few; d_call: .; cdr3_nt: TGTGCCAGCAGCTTAGGAACGGGTATAAGCACAGATACGCAGTATTTT; cdr3_aa: CASSLGTGISTDTQYF
j_call: TRBJ2-7; v_call: TRBV5-1; clone_size: .; d_call: TRBD2; cdr3_nt: TGCGCCAGCAGCTTGGGGACTAGCGGTCCCTACGAGCAGTACTTC; cdr3_aa: CASSLGTSGPYEQYF
j_call: TRBJ2-2; v_call: TRBV19; clone_size: few; d_call: .; cdr3_nt: TGTGCCAGTAGTATAGGTTTCGCGAACACCGGGGAGCTGTTTTTT; cdr3_aa: CASSIGFANTGELFF
j_call: TRBJ2-7; v_call: TRBV7-3; clone_size: .; d_call: .; cdr3_nt: TGTGCCAGCAGCTTATTCCCAGCCTACGAGCAGTACTTC; cdr3_aa: CASSLFPAYEQYF
j_call: TRBJ2-7; v_call: TRBV6-5; clone_size: .; d_call: TRBD2; cdr3_nt: TGTGCCAGCAGTCCGGGACTAGCGGACTCCTACGAGCAGTACTTC; cdr3_aa: CASSPGLADSYEQYF
j_call: TRBJ2-3; v_call: TRBV27; clone_size: .; d_call: .; cdr3_nt: TGTGCCAGCAGCACGACAGGATCGGATACGCAGTATTTT; cdr3_aa: CASSTTGSDTQYF
j_call: TRBJ2-5; v_call: TRBV27; clone_size: .; d_call: TRBD2; cdr3_nt: TGTGCCAGCAGAGGTTTCTCCGGGACTAGCGGTGAGACCCAGTACTTC; cdr3_aa: CASRGFSGTSGETQYF
j_call: TRBJ2-3; v_call: TRBV2; clone_size: few; d_call: TRBD2; cdr3_nt: TGTGCCAGCAGCCCCCCTCCCGCGGGAGCTAGAGATACGCAGTATTTT; cdr3_aa: CASSPPPAGARDTQYF
j_call: TRBJ1-4; v_call: TRBV2; clone_size: .; d_call: .; cdr3_nt: TGTGCCAGCAGTGAACGGTCAACTAATGAAAAACTGTTTTTT; cdr3_aa: CASSERSTNEKLFF
j_call: TRBJ1-2; v_call: TRBV6-5; clone_size: .; d_call: TRBD1; cdr3_nt: TGTGCCAGCAGTACCTCGACAGGGGGCTATGGCTACACCTTC; cdr3_aa: CASSTSTGGYGYTF
j_call: TRBJ1-5; v_call: TRBV19; clone_size: .; d_call: .; cdr3_nt: TGTGCCAGTAGTACAGACTCCAGCAATCAGCCCCAGCATTTT; cdr3_aa: CASSTDSSNQPQHF
j_call: TRBJ1-1; v_call: TRBV9; clone_size: once; d_call: .; cdr3_nt: TGTGCCAGCAGCGTAGGATGGGGGCAGGGCGGGGAAGCTTTCTTT; cdr3_aa: CASSVGWGQGGEAFF
j_call: TRBJ2-2; v_call: TRBV6-5; clone_size: once; d_call: .; cdr3_nt: TGTGCCAGCAGGATGGGAGTCACCGGGGAGCTGTTTTTT; cdr3_aa: CASRMGVTGELFF
j_call: TRBJ2-6; v_call: TRBV9; clone_size: few; d_call: TRBD2; cdr3_nt: TGTGCCAGCAGCGTAGCGCCTAGCGGAAGCTCTGGGGCCAACGTCCTGACTTTC; cdr3_aa: CASSVAPSGSSGANVLTF
j_call: TRBJ1-5; v_call: TRBV27; clone_size: .; d_call: TRBD1; cdr3_nt: TGTGCCAGCAGCCGGGACAGGGTCAGCAATCAGCCCCAGCATTTT; cdr3_aa: CASSRDRVSNQPQHF
j_call: TRBJ2-3; v_call: TRBV6-6; clone_size: .; d_call: TRBD1; cdr3_nt: TGTGCCAGCAGTTACGGCAGGGGGCGGACAGATACGCAGTATTTT; cdr3_aa: CASSYGRGRTDTQYF